The T cell receptor beta chain under discussion was sequenced for a study of tumor and adjacent non-tumor tissue in lung cancer. In the study overall: Aged 31 to 76 years, patients included roughly 10 men and several women with stage I to III disease. Broader study findings: Normal lung showed higher cumulative top 100 clone frequency than tumor.

The CDR3 spans 13 residues. Germline CDR1 and CDR2: MNHEY and SVGAGI. This sample's RNA came from whole unsorted tissue. Distant lung tissue was collected more than 3 cm away from the tumor edge. Turning to this clonotype: The antigen remains undetermined. At one of its ends the junction is not consistent with the germline gene, which may arise from a read error.

TCRbeta libraries were built with three rounds of nested PCR, modified from ARM-PCR. TCRdb recomputed calls from the multiplex PCR reads with MiXCR, one row per CDR3 protein. The sample shows tens of thousands of distinct CDR3 sequences, approximately 71% of them seen only once. The chain recombines TRBV6-5 with TRBJ1-6; TRBD1 is a possible D gene (5 bases). The source is a woman in her forties or fifties with non-small cell lung cancer. Material for sequencing was distant non-tumor lung tissue. CDR3 nucleotides: TGTGTCAGCAGAGGGATAGGGGATTCACCCCTCCACTTT. It is translated as CVSRGIGDSPLHF.